A selection of T cell receptor beta chains follows, all from one sample in a study of CD8 T cells in Susac syndrome. TCRdb recomputed calls from the immunoSEQ multiplex PCR reads with MiXCR, one row per CDR3 protein. Of some 300,000 distinct CDR3 sequences in the sample, 89% are singletons; the top ten hold around 0.18%. Sequenced input: CD8+ T cells from PBMCs. Receptors were obtained from a human donor with multiple sclerosis. The CDR3 runs from the conserved cysteine through the conserved F or W. The D gene is left open where the match is weak. Some rows have no size entry. The others give once, few or many, or a class for an expanded clone.

D gene	J gene	V gene	clone size	CDR3 length	CDR3 DNA	CDR3 protein
.	TRBJ2-1	TRBV4-3	.	13	TGCGCCAGCAGCCAAGGGATAGTGGTTGAGCAGTTCTTC	CASSQGIVVEQFF
.	TRBJ2-7	TRBV12-3/TRBV12-4	.	12	TGTGCCAGCAGTTCCGGGACGGGTGAGCAGTACTTC	CASSSGTGEQYF
TRBD2	TRBJ2-7	TRBV20-1	.	14	TGCAGTGCAGAACTAGCGGAGAGCTCCTACGAGCAGTACTTC	CSAELAESSYEQYF
.	TRBJ2-5	TRBV6-5	.	15	TGTGCCAGCACCCCGTCGGCCTCGTACCAAGAGACCCAGTACTTC	CASTPSASYQETQYF
.	TRBJ2-5	TRBV7-9	.	12	TGTGCCGCCACGGAGGGCCAAGAGACCCAGTACTTC	CAATEGQETQYF
.	TRBJ2-1	TRBV4-1	.	18	TGCGCCAGCAGCCAAGTCGGCAAGCTCCCCCGGGCGATGAATGAGCAGTTCTTC	CASSQVGKLPRAMNEQFF
.	TRBJ1-5	TRBV7-2	.	14	TGTGCCAGCAGCTTAGCCCCGACAGGACAGCCCCAGCATTTT	CASSLAPTGQPQHF
TRBD1	TRBJ2-5	TRBV7-9	.	16	TGTGCCAGCAGCGGATCCGGGACAGGGCCACAAGAGACCCAGTACTTC	CASSGSGTGPQETQYF
.	TRBJ2-7	TRBV20-1	.	13	TGCAGTGCTAGAGTACCACTGGCCTACGAGCAGTACTTC	CSARVPLAYEQYF
.	TRBJ2-7	TRBV7-8	.	14	TGTGCCAGCAGCTTAGGGATTTTACCCTACGAGCAGTACTTC	CASSLGILPYEQYF
.	TRBJ2-5	TRBV6-6	.	12	TGTGCCAGCGGGGGGGCAGTCGAGACCCAGTACTTC	CASGGAVETQYF
.	TRBJ2-7	TRBV20-1	.	14	TGCAGTGCTAGTGATGTAGGGCTGTCCTACGAGCAGTACTTC	CSASDVGLSYEQYF
.	TRBJ1-1	TRBV7-6	.	14	TGTGCCAGCAGCAACCCGGCTAAGAACACTGAAGCTTTCTTT	CASSNPAKNTEAFF
TRBD1	TRBJ2-7	TRBV7-9	.	16	TGTGCCAGCAGCTCGGCCGACAGGGTCCCTCTCTACGAGCAGTACTTC	CASSSADRVPLYEQYF
.	TRBJ2-1	TRBV7-2	.	17	TGTGCCAGCAGCTTAGTATCCGGACTCGCTTACTACAATGAGCAGTTCTTC	CASSLVSGLAYYNEQFF
.	TRBJ2-7	TRBV19	few	11	TGTGCCAGTAGTACTCCCTACGAGCAGTACTTC	CASSTPYEQYF
.	TRBJ2-7	TRBV4-3	.	15	TGCGCCAGCAGCCAAGTTCGGGGGATGACCTACGAGCAGTACTTC	CASSQVRGMTYEQYF
.	TRBJ1-1	TRBV5-1	.	15	TGCGCCAGCAGCTATCAGAAGTCTCCGCTGGGTGAAGCTTTCTTT	CASSYQKSPLGEAFF
.	TRBJ2-3	TRBV7-9	.	16	TGTGCCAGCAGCCGATCCGGCGGGGAAGGCACAGATACGCAGTATTTT	CASSRSGGEGTDTQYF
.	TRBJ1-1	TRBV7-9	once	14	TGTGCCAGCAGCTTGACAGAGAGTGGTTCCGAAGCTTTCTTT	CASSLTESGSEAFF
TRBD1	TRBJ2-5	TRBV14	.	14	TGTGCCAGCAGCGAGGGGACAGGGTCAGAGACCCAGTACTTC	CASSEGTGSETQYF
.	TRBJ1-5	TRBV7-8	.	16	TGTGCCAGCAGCTTAGGCTTCTACGAGGGTAATCAGCCCCAGCATTTT	CASSLGFYEGNQPQHF
TRBD2	TRBJ2-7	TRBV28	few	15	TGTGCCAGCAGTTTCCCCAACAGCGGGAGTTACGAGCAGTACTTC	CASSFPNSGSYEQYF
.	TRBJ2-1	TRBV7-9	.	12	TGTGCCAGCAGCTCCCCCCTTGGGGTTCCGTTCTTC	CASSSPLGVPFF
TRBD2	TRBJ2-1	TRBV5-4	.	15	TGTGCCAGCAGCTCCCGGGACTACCCCTACAATGAGCAGTTCTTC	CASSSRDYPYNEQFF
.	TRBJ1-4	TRBV4-2	.	12	TGTGCCAGCAATCACCTTAATGAAAAACTGTTTTTT	CASNHLNEKLFF
TRBD1	TRBJ1-2	TRBV20-1	.	16	TGCAGTGCTAAAAATAGATTGACAGGGTACGTCTATGGCTACACCTTC	CSAKNRLTGYVYGYTF